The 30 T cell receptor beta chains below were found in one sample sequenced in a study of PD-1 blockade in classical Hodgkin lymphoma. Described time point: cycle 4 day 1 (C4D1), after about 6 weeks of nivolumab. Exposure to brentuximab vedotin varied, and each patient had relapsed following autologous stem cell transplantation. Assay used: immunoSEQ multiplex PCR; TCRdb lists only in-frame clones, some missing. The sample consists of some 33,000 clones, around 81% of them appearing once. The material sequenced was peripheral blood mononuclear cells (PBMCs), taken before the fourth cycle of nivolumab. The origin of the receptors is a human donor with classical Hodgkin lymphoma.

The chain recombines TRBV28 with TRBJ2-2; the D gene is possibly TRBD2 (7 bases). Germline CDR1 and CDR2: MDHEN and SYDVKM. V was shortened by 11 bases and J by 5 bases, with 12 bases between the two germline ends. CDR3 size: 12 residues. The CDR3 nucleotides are TGTGCCGTAGGGAGGGGGACCGGGGAGCTGTTTTTT. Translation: CAVGRGTGELFF.

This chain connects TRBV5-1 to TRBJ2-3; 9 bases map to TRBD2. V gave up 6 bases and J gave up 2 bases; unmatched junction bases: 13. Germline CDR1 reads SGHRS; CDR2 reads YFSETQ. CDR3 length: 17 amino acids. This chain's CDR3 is CASTLPTSGQITDTQYF. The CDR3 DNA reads TGCGCCAGCACCCTCCCTACTAGCGGGCAGATCACAGATACGCAGTATTTT.

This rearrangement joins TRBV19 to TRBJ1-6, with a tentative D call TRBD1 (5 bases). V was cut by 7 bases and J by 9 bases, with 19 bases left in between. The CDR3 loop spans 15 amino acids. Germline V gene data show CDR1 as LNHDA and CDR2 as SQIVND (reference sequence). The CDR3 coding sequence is TGTGCCAGTACCCGCCGGGCAGGGTTTATTTCACCCCTCCACTTT. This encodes CASTRRAGFISPLHF.

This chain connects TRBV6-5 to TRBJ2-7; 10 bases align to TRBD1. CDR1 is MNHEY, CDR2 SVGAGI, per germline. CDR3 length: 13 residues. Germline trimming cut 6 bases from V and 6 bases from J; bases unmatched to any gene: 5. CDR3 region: CASRGTGESEQYF. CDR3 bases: TGTGCCAGCAGAGGGACAGGGGAGAGCGAGCAGTACTTC.

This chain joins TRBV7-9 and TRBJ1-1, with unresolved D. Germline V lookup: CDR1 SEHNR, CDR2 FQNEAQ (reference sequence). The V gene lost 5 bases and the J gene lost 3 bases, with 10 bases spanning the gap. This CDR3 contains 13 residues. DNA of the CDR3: TGTGCCAGCAGCCAACAAGCGGACACTGAAGCTTTCTTT. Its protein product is CASSQQADTEAFF.

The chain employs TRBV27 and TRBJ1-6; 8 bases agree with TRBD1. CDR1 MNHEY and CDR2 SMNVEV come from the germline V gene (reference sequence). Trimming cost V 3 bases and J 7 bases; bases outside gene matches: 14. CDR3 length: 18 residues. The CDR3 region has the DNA TGTGCCAGCAGTTTTTGGCTTGGCAGGGGGCAAAAGAATTCACCCCTCCACTTT. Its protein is CASSFWLGRGQKNSPLHF.

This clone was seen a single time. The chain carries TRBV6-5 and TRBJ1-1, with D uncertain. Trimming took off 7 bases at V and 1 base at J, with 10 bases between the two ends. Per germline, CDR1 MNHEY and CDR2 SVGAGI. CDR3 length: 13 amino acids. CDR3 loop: CASIKDGNTEAFF. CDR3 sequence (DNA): TGTGCCAGCATTAAGGATGGGAACACTGAAGCTTTCTTT.

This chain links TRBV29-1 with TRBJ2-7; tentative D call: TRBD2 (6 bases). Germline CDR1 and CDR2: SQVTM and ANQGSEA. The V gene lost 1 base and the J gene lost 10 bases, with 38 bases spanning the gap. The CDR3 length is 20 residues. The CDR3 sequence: CSVEVRLDSLHVPRTTQQYF. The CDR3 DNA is TGCAGCGTTGAAGTCAGACTAGACAGCCTTCATGTACCTCGTACGACTCAACAGTACTTC.

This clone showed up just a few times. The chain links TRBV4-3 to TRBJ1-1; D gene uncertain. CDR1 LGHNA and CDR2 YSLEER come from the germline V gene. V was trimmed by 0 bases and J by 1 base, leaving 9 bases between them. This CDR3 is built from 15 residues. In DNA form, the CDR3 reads TGCGCCAGCAGCCAAGATCTGCTGAGGAACACTGAAGCTTTCTTT. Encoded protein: CASSQDLLRNTEAFF.

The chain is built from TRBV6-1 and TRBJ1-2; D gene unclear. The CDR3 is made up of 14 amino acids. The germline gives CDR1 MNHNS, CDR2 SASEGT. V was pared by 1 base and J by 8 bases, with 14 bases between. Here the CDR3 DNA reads TGTGCCAGCAGTGAAGGCTGGCAGGCTATCGGCTACACCTTC. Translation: CASSEGWQAIGYTF.

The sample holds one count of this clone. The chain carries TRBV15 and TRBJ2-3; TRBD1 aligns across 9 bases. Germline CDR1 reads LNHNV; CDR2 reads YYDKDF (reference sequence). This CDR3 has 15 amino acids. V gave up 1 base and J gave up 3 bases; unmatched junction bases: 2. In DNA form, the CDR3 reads TGTGCCACCAGCAGAGGAGGACAGGGGACAGATACGCAGTATTTT. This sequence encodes CATSRGGQGTDTQYF. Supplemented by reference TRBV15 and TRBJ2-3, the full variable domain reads DAMVIQNPRYQVTQFGKPVTLSCSQTLNHNVMYWYQQKSSQAPKLLFHYYDKDFNNEADTPDNFQSRRPNTSFCFLDIRSPGLGDTAMYLCATSRGGQGTDTQYFGPGTRLTVL.

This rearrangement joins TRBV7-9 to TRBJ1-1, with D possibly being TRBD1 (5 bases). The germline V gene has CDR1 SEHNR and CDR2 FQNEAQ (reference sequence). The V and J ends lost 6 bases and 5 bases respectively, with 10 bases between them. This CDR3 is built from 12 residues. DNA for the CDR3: TGTGCCAGCAGACCTCAGGGTACTGAAGCTTTCTTT. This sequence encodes CASRPQGTEAFF.

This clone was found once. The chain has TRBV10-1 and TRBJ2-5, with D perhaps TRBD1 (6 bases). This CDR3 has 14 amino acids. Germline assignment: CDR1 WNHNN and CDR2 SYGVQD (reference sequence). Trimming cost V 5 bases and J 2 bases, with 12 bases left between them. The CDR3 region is CASSIGQRQETQYF. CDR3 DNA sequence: TGCGCCAGCAGTATCGGACAGCGGCAAGAGACCCAGTACTTC.

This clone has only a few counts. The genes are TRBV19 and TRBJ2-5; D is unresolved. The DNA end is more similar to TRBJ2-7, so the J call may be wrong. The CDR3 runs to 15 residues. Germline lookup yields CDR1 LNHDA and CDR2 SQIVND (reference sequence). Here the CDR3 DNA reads TGTGCCAGTAGTATAGGACGCCCGAGCTCCTACGAGCAGTACTTC. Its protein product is CASSIGRPSSYEQYF.

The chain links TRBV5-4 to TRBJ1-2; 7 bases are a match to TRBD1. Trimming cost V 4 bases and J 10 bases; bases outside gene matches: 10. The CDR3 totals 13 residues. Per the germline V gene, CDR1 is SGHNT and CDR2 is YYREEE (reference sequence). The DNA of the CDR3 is TGTGCCAGCAGCAGCCAGGGGGACAAGGCCTACACCTTC. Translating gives CASSSQGDKAYTF.

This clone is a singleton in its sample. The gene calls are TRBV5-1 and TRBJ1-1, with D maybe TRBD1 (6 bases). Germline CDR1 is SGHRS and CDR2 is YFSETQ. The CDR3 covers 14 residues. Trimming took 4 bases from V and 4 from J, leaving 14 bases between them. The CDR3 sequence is CASSPGIGGTEAFF. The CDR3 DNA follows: TGCGCCAGCAGCCCGGGTATAGGGGGCACTGAAGCTTTCTTT.

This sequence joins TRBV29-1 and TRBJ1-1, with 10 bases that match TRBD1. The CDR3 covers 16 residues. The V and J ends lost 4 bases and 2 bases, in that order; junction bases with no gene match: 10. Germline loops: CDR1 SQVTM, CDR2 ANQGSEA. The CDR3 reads CSVGDRGVGVNTEAFF. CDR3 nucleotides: TGCAGCGTTGGGGACAGGGGTGTGGGTGTTAACACTGAAGCTTTCTTT.

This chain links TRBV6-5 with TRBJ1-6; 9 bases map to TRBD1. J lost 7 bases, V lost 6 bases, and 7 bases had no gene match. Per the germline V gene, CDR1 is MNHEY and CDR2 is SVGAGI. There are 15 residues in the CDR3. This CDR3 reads CASRPTGTGNSPLHF. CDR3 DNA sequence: TGTGCCAGCAGACCCACCGGGACAGGGAATTCACCCCTCCACTTT.

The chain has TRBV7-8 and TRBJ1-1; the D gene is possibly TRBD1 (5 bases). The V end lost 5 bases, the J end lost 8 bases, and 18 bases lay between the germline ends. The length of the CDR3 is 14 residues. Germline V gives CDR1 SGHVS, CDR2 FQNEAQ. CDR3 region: CASSPYLGAGEAFF. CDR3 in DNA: TGTGCCAGCAGCCCCTATCTTGGGGCCGGGGAAGCTTTCTTT.

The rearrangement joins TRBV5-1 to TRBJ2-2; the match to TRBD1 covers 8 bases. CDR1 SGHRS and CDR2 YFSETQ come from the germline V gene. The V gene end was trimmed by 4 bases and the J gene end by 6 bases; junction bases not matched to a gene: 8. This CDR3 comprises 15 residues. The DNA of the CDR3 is TGCGCCAGCAGCCAGCCCCAGGGGGCGGCCGGGGAGCTGTTTTTT. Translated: CASSQPQGAAGELFF.

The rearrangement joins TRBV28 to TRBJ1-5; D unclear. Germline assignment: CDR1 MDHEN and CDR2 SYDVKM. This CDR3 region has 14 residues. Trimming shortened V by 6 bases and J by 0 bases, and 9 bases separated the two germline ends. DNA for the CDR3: TGTGCCAGCAGCATACCTATTAGCAATCAGCCCCAGCATTTT. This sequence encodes CASSIPISNQPQHF.

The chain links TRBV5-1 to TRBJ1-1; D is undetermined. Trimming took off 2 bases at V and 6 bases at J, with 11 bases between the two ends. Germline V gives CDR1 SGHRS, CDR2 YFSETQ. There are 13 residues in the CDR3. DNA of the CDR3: TGCGCCAGCAGCTTCGAATACCTGTCTGAAGCTTTCTTT. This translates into CASSFEYLSEAFF. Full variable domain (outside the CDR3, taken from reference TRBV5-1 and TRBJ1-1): KAGVTQTPRYLIKTRGQQVTLSCSPISGHRSVSWYQQTPGQGLQFLFEYFSETQRNKGNFPGRFSGRQFSNSRSEMNVSTLELGDSALYLCASSFEYLSEAFFGQGTRLTVV.

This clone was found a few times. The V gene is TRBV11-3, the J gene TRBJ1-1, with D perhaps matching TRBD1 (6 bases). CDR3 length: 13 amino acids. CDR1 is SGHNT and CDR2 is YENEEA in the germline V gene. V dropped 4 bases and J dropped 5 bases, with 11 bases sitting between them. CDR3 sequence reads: CASSSTGPTEAFF. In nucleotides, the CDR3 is TGTGCCAGCAGCTCCACAGGGCCAACTGAAGCTTTCTTT.

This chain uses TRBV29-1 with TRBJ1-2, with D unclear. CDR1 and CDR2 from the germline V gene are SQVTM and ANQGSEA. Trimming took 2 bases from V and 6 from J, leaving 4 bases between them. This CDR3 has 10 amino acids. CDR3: CSVEMDGYTF. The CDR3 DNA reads TGCAGCGTTGAAATGGATGGCTACACCTTC.

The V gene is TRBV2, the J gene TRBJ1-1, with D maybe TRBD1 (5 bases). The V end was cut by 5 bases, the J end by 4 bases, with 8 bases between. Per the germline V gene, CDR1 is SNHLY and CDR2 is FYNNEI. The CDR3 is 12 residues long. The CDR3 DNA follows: TGTGCCAGCAGTCGTGGGGGCACTGAAGCTTTCTTT. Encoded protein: CASSRGGTEAFF.

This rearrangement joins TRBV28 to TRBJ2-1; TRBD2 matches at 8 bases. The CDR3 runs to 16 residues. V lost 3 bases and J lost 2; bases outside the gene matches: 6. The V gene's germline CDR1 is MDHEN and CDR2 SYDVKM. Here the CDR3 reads CASSLSSGGAYNEQFF. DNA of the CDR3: TGTGCCAGCAGTTTGAGTTCGGGGGGGGCCTACAATGAGCAGTTCTTC.

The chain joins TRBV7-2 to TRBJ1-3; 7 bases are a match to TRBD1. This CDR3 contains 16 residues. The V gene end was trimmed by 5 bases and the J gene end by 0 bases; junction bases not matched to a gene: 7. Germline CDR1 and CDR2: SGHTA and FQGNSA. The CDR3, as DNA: TGTGCCAGCAGCCCGGAGGGACAGAACTCTGGAAACACCATATATTTT. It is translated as CASSPEGQNSGNTIYF.

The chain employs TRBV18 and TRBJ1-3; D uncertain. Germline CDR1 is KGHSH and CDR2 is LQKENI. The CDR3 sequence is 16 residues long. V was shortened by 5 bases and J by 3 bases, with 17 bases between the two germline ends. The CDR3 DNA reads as TGTGCCAGCTCAGCCCCGGCATATCCAGGTGGAAACACCATATATTTT. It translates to CASSAPAYPGGNTIYF.

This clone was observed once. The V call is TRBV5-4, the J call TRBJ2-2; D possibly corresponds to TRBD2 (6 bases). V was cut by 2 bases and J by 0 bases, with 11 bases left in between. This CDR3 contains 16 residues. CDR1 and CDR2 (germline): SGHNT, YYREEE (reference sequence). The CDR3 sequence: CASSLPGLANTGELFF. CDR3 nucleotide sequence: TGTGCCAGCAGCTTACCGGGACTCGCGAACACCGGGGAGCTGTTTTTT.

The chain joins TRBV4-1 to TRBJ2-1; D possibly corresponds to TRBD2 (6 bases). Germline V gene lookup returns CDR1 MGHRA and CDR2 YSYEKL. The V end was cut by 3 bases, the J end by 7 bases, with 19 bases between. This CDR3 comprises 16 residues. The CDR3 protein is CASSHGRSGVENEQFF. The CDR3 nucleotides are TGCGCCAGCAGCCACGGGCGGTCGGGAGTAGAGAATGAGCAGTTCTTC.